Presented here are 30 T cell receptor beta chains from one specimen sequenced in a study of follicular helper T cells after annual influenza vaccination. Here immunoSEQ multiplex PCR was the method, and the copy in TCRdb shows in-frame clones only, minus some. The sample consists of some 9,800 clones, 82% of them appearing once. As to time point: 2015-2016 season, pre-vaccination. The sample here was CXCR5+ CD38- circulating T follicular helper cells from blood, taken on the day of influenza vaccination. Subset here: circulating Tfh, non-naive CD4+CXCR5+PD-1+ (ICOS+CD38+ or ICOS-CD38-). All receptors derive from an adult who received the influenza vaccine.

The chain has TRBV15 and TRBJ1-2; maybe TRBD1 (5 bases). The CDR3 length is 15 residues. Trimming took 1 base from V and 4 from J, leaving 13 bases between them. Germline V gives CDR1 LNHNV, CDR2 YYDKDF (reference sequence). The CDR3 is CATSRVRASGYGYTF. As DNA, the CDR3 is TGTGCCACCAGCAGAGTCAGGGCATCAGGCTATGGCTACACCTTC.

This chain links TRBV6-6 with TRBJ1-2; D possibly corresponds to TRBD1 (6 bases). The CDR3 sequence is 14 residues long. From germline, CDR1 is MNHNY and CDR2 SVGAGI (reference sequence). Trimming removed 3 bases at V and 4 bases at J, with 12 bases between. The CDR3 DNA sequence: TGTGCCAGCAGTTATGACGTAGGGGGCTATGGCTACACCTTC. This codes for CASSYDVGGYGYTF.

This chain's CDR3 is CASSQAQQETQYF. The CDR3 bases are TGTGCCAGCAGCCAAGCACAGCAAGAGACCCAGTACTTC. The chain combines TRBV4-2 with TRBJ2-5; D gene uncertain. Trimming stripped 1 base from V and 2 bases from J, with 5 bases between. The CDR3 is made up of 13 amino acids. Per the germline V gene, CDR1 is LGHNA and CDR2 is YNFKEQ.

The gene calls are TRBV5-1 and TRBJ2-3; 9 bases align to TRBD1. Unmatched junction bases numbered 6, after V lost 4 bases and J lost 3 bases. The length of the CDR3 is 15 residues. Germline V gives CDR1 SGHRS, CDR2 YFSETQ. The chain's CDR3 is CASSTGTGRTDTQYF. DNA of the CDR3: TGCGCCAGCAGCACCGGGACAGGGAGAACAGATACGCAGTATTTT.

This chain joins TRBV28 and TRBJ2-1; unclear D gene. The length of the CDR3 is 13 residues. CDR1 is MDHEN, CDR2 SYDVKM, per germline. Trimming cost V 2 bases and J 10 bases, with 12 bases left between them. CDR3 in amino acids: CASSLGVQSEQFF. Here the CDR3 DNA reads TGTGCCAGCAGTTTAGGGGTCCAATCCGAGCAGTTCTTC. Together with reference TRBV28 and TRBJ2-1, the CDR3 gives the full variable domain: DVKVTQSSRYLVKRTGEKVFLECVQDMDHENMFWYRQDPGLGLRLIYFSYDVKMKEKGDIPEGYSVSREKKERFSLILESASTNQTSMYLCASSLGVQSEQFFGPGTRLTVL.

The chain combines TRBV28 with TRBJ1-2; D is unclear. With 3 bases removed from V and 5 bases from J, the gap between germline ends came to 13 bases. Germline loops: CDR1 MDHEN, CDR2 SYDVKM. There are 14 residues in the CDR3. The CDR3 DNA reads TGTGCCAGCAGTTTGGGCCAGGCTATGTATGGCTACACCTTC. This sequence encodes CASSLGQAMYGYTF.

V is TRBV5-5 and J is TRBJ2-3; no clear D. V lost 4 bases to trimming and J lost 2 bases, with 17 bases between them. This CDR3 is built from 16 residues. From germline, CDR1 is SGHKS and CDR2 YYEKEE (reference sequence). The CDR3 loop is CASSTTTGRTTDTQYF. DNA of the CDR3: TGTGCCAGCAGCACAACGACCGGTAGAACCACAGATACGCAGTATTTT.

In this sample, this clone turned up a few times. V gene TRBV28 combines with J gene TRBJ1-5; D not certain. The CDR3 consists of 13 residues. The V end was cut by 2 bases, the J end by 6 bases, with 8 bases between. Germline CDR1 is MDHEN and CDR2 is SYDVKM. The CDR3 region is CASSLHAGQPQHF. CDR3 DNA: TGTGCCAGCAGTTTACATGCGGGTCAGCCCCAGCATTTT.

The V gene is TRBV7-2, the J gene TRBJ2-1, with unresolved D. This CDR3 contains 13 residues. V lost 1 base and J lost 12, with 13 bases in between. Germline CDR1 is SGHTA and CDR2 is FQGNSA. The CDR3 region has the DNA TGTGCCAGCAGCTTAGGGTCCGGGTATGCGCAGTTCTTC. This codes for CASSLGSGYAQFF.

The gene calls are TRBV6-1 and TRBJ2-1, with D unresolved. The CDR3 extends over 12 amino acids. Per germline, CDR1 MNHNS and CDR2 SASEGT. The V end was cut by 2 bases, the J end by 7 bases, with 6 bases between. CDR3 nucleotide sequence: TGTGCCAGCAGTGAAACGTGGAATGAGCAGTTCTTC. Its translation is CASSETWNEQFF.

The chain combines TRBV7-2 with TRBJ1-2; D is perhaps TRBD1 (5 bases). This CDR3 has 13 amino acids. V was cut by 5 bases and J by 4 bases, with 11 bases left in between. Germline loops: CDR1 SGHTA, CDR2 FQGNSA. The CDR3 coding sequence is TGTGCCAGCAGCCCCGAGGGGCGCTATGGCTACACCTTC. Amino acids: CASSPEGRYGYTF.

The chain is built from TRBV18 and TRBJ2-5; the match to TRBD1 covers 9 bases. This CDR3 spans 14 amino acids. Unmatched junction bases numbered 3, after V lost 3 bases and J lost 4 bases. The V gene's germline CDR1 is KGHSH and CDR2 LQKENI. The CDR3: CASSPGTGRETQYF. CDR3 sequence (DNA): TGTGCCAGCTCACCCGGGACAGGGAGAGAGACCCAGTACTTC.

The chain uses TRBV5-6 and TRBJ1-3; 7 bases fit TRBD1. The CDR3 extends over 15 amino acids. Trimming at V came to 3 bases and at J to 1 base, leaving 4 bases not matched to a gene. Germline CDR1 is SGHDT and CDR2 is YYEEEE. The CDR3 region has the DNA TGTGCCAGCAGCTCGGGGACAGTTTCTGGAAACACCATATATTTT. It encodes CASSSGTVSGNTIYF. Full variable domain (remainder filled in from reference TRBV5-6 and TRBJ1-3): DAGVTQSPTHLIKTRGQQVTLRCSPKSGHDTVSWYQQALGQGPQFIFQYYEEEERQRGNFPDRFSGHQFPNYSSELNVNALLLGDSALYLCASSSGTVSGNTIYFGEGSWLTVV.

The gene calls are TRBV6-1 and TRBJ2-7, with TRBD1 identical over 10 bases. V lost 8 bases, J lost 2 bases, and 9 bases stayed unmatched. Germline lookup yields CDR1 MNHNS and CDR2 SASEGT. The CDR3 is made up of 15 amino acids. The CDR3: CASRRDRGGTYEQYF. CDR3 coding DNA: TGTGCCAGCCGAAGGGACAGGGGAGGGACCTACGAGCAGTACTTC.

The gene calls are TRBV5-1 and TRBJ1-3; D is uncertain. V lost 4 bases, J lost 0 bases, and 20 bases lay in between. This CDR3 spans 18 amino acids. CDR1 is SGHRS, CDR2 YFSETQ, per germline. The CDR3 sequence is CASSLSTAALISGNTIYF. In nucleotides, the CDR3 is TGCGCCAGCAGCCTGTCAACAGCTGCTCTAATCTCTGGAAACACCATATATTTT.

This chain uses TRBV5-1 with TRBJ2-1; TRBD1 matches at 7 bases. V shed 4 bases, J shed 8 bases, and the junction held 3 bases outside the gene matches. CDR3 length: 12 residues. CDR1 is SGHRS, CDR2 YFSETQ, per germline. The CDR3, as DNA: TGCGCCAGCAGCCGTCAGGGGGATGAGCAGTTCTTC. Amino acid sequence: CASSRQGDEQFF. Using reference TRBV5-1 and TRBJ2-1 for the parts outside the CDR3, the full variable domain is KAGVTQTPRYLIKTRGQQVTLSCSPISGHRSVSWYQQTPGQGLQFLFEYFSETQRNKGNFPGRFSGRQFSNSRSEMNVSTLELGDSALYLCASSRQGDEQFFGPGTRLTVL.

CDR3 bases: TGTGCCACCAGCAGAGAATCGGCAGCTCAGCCCCAGCATTTT. Amino acid sequence: CATSRESAAQPQHF. The V gene is TRBV15, the J gene TRBJ1-5, with no clear D. Trimming removed 0 bases from V and 6 bases from J, with 9 bases in between. The germline V gene has CDR1 LNHNV and CDR2 YYDKDF (reference sequence). This CDR3 is 14 amino acids long.

The gene calls are TRBV6-6 and TRBJ2-1; D remains unclear. CDR1 and CDR2 from the germline V gene are MNHNY and SVGAGI (reference sequence). With 4 bases removed from V and 10 bases from J, the gap between germline ends came to 11 bases. The CDR3 totals 12 residues. CDR3 in amino acids: CASSSDRREQFF. The CDR3 DNA sequence: TGTGCCAGCAGTTCCGATCGGCGGGAGCAGTTCTTC.

The rearrangement links TRBV5-1 to TRBJ2-1; D is undetermined. The CDR3 extends over 12 amino acids. Germline assignment: CDR1 SGHRS and CDR2 YFSETQ. V lost 2 bases to trimming and J lost 10 bases, with 10 bases between them. The CDR3 nucleotides are TGCGCCAGCAGCTTACAGCATAGGGAGCAGTTCTTC. It translates to CASSLQHREQFF.

This chain joins TRBV25-1 and TRBJ2-1; D is possibly TRBD1 (6 bases). The CDR3 has 15 residues. Trimming left V 1 base short and J 3 bases short, with 10 bases between. CDR1 is MGHDK and CDR2 is SYGVNS in the germline V gene. CDR3 coding DNA: TGTGCCAGCAGTGAATCCCGGACAGTCTACAATGAGCAGTTCTTC. It translates to CASSESRTVYNEQFF.

The V and J genes are TRBV28 and TRBJ2-6; 10 bases are shared with TRBD1. Trimming at V came to 7 bases and at J to 0 bases, leaving 6 bases not matched to a gene. The CDR3 extends over 17 amino acids. Germline CDR1 and CDR2: MDHEN and SYDVKM. The CDR3 loop is CASTRQGALSGANVLTF. CDR3 bases: TGTGCCAGCACCCGACAGGGGGCCCTCTCTGGGGCCAACGTCCTGACTTTC.

The chain couples TRBV27 to TRBJ1-4; 8 bases are a match to TRBD1. Per the germline V gene, CDR1 is MNHEY and CDR2 is SMNVEV (reference sequence). After removal of 4 bases from V and 10 bases from J, the junction contained 11 bases not matched to a gene. This CDR3 is built from 15 residues. The CDR3 sequence: CASSSQQGGNGKLFF. In nucleotides, the CDR3 is TGTGCCAGCAGTTCTCAACAGGGGGGGAACGGAAAACTGTTTTTT.

This chain connects TRBV30 to TRBJ2-1; 9 bases align to TRBD2. Germline V gene data show CDR1 as GTSNPN and CDR2 as SVGIG (reference sequence). J was trimmed by 8 bases and V by 0 bases; bases with no gene match: 14. This CDR3 is 17 amino acids long. The CDR3 protein is CAWSVPASGMRGYEQFF. The CDR3 DNA reads TGTGCCTGGAGTGTACCGGCTAGCGGGATGAGAGGGTATGAGCAGTTCTTC.

V usage is TRBV28 and J usage is TRBJ2-1; 8 nucleotides agree with TRBD2. J lost 0 bases, V lost 8 bases, and 9 bases had no gene match. Germline V CDR1 and CDR2: MDHEN, SYDVKM. The CDR3 covers 16 residues. The chain's CDR3 is CASPSKAGDSYNEQFF. The CDR3 DNA reads as TGTGCCAGCCCTAGCAAAGCGGGAGACTCCTACAATGAGCAGTTCTTC.

This chain links TRBV7-8 with TRBJ2-7, with D perhaps TRBD1 or TRBD2 (6 bases each). CDR3 length: 15 amino acids. Germline-derived CDR1 and CDR2 are SGHVS and FQNEAQ. Trimming cost V 5 bases and J 2 bases, with 16 bases left between them. The CDR3 bases are TGTGCCAGCAGCAAGGAGGGGGGTATCGCCTACGAGCAGTACTTC. Its translation: CASSKEGGIAYEQYF.

This clone has just one count. V and J are TRBV6-1 and TRBJ2-1; 8 bases line up with TRBD2. V shed 7 bases and J 7 bases; nucleotides not matched to a gene: 6. Germline values: CDR1 MNHNS, CDR2 SASEGT. The length of the CDR3 is 13 residues. CDR3 amino acids: CASNQGGRNEQFF. As DNA, the CDR3 is TGTGCCAGCAATCAGGGCGGGAGGAATGAGCAGTTCTTC.

The chain uses TRBV6-1 and TRBJ1-2, with 8 bases aligning to TRBD1. V trimming: 2 bases; J trimming: 5 bases; junction bases outside the gene matches: 7. The CDR3 extends over 15 amino acids. The germline CDR1 and CDR2 sequences are MNHNS and SASEGT. The DNA of the CDR3 is TGTGCCAGCAGTGAAACGGAACAGGGGGTTTATGGCTACACCTTC. This gives the protein CASSETEQGVYGYTF.

The V call is TRBV19, the J call TRBJ1-1, with no clear D. The CDR3 contains 13 residues. V was trimmed by 7 bases and J by 1 base, leaving 10 bases between them. Per germline, CDR1 LNHDA and CDR2 SQIVND (reference sequence). The CDR3 protein is CASKIGPNTEAFF. In DNA, the CDR3 is TGTGCCAGTAAGATAGGACCGAACACTGAAGCTTTCTTT. The variable domain in full, completed from reference TRBV19 and TRBJ1-1, reads DGGITQSPKYLFRKEGQNVTLSCEQNLNHDAMYWYRQDPGQGLRLIYYSQIVNDFQKGDIAEGYSVSREKKESFPLTVTSAQKNPTAFYLCASKIGPNTEAFFGQGTRLTVV.

This chain links TRBV12-2 with TRBJ2-7; no check of the table's D call, TRBD2, against the DNA was made. TRBV12-2 is recorded as a pseudogene. The CDR3 has 16 residues. The CDR3, as DNA: TGTGCAAGTCGCCTCTCTAGCGGGATCCTCTCCTACGAGCAGTACTTC. It specifies CASRLSSGILSYEQYF.

The rearrangement uses TRBV27 and TRBJ2-7; 9 bases are a match to TRBD1. The V segment lost 2 bases and the J segment 4 bases; nucleotides outside the gene matches: 3. Per germline, CDR1 MNHEY and CDR2 SMNVEV (reference sequence). The CDR3 sequence is 14 residues long. The CDR3 DNA reads TGTGCCAGCAGTTTAAAGACAGGGGGGTACGAGCAGTACTTC. This gives the protein CASSLKTGGYEQYF.